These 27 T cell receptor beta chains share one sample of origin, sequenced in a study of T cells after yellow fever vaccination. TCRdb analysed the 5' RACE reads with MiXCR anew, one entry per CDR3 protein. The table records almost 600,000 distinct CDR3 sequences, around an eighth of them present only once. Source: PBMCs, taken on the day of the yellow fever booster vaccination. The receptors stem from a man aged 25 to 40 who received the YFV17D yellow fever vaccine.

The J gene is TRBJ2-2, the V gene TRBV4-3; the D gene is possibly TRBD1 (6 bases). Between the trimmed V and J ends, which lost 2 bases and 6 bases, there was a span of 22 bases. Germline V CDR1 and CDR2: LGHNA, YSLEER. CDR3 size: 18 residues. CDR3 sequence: CASSQLVGLDSGAGELFF. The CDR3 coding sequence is TGCGCCAGCAGCCAATTAGTCGGACTGGACAGCGGTGCCGGGGAGCTGTTTTTT.

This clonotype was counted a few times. This chain's CDR3 is CASSSTSGRAPETQYF. The DNA of the CDR3 is TGTGCCAGCAGCTCGACTAGCGGGAGGGCCCCGGAGACCCAGTACTTC. The chain employs TRBV7-8 and TRBJ2-5; TRBD2 aligns across 14 bases. The CDR3 runs 16 residues. The germline V gene has CDR1 SGHVS and CDR2 FQNEAQ. V was clipped by 4 bases and J by 5 bases; unmatched bases: 6.

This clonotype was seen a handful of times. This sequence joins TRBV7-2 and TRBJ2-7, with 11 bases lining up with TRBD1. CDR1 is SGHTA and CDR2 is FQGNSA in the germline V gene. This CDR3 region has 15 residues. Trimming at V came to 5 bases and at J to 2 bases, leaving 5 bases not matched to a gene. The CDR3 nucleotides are TGTGCCAGCAGCAGGGGGACAGGGGGAGCCTACGAGCAGTACTTC. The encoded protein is CASSRGTGGAYEQYF.

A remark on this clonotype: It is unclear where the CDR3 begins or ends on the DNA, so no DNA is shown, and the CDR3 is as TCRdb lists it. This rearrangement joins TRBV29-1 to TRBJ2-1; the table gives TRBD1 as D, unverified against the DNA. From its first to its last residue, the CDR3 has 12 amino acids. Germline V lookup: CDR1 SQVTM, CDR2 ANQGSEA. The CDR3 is CSVGPGAFNLFF.

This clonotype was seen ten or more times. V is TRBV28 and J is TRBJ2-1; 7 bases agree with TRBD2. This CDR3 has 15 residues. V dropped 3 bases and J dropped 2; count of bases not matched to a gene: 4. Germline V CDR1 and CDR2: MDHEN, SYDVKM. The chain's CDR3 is CASSFSGFPYNEQFF. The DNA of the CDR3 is TGTGCCAGCAGTTTTAGCGGGTTTCCCTACAATGAGCAGTTCTTC.

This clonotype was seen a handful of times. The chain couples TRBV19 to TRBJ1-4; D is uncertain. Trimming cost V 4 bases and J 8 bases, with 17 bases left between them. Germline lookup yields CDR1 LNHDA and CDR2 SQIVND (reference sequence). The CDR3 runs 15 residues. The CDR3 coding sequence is TGTGCCAGTAGTACCCCTATGGTGGTAGGGGAAAAACTGTTTTTT. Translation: CASSTPMVVGEKLFF. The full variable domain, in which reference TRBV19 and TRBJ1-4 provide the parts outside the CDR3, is DGGITQSPKYLFRKEGQNVTLSCEQNLNHDAMYWYRQDPGQGLRLIYYSQIVNDFQKGDIAEGYSVSREKKESFPLTVTSAQKNPTAFYLCASSTPMVVGEKLFFGSGTQLSVL.

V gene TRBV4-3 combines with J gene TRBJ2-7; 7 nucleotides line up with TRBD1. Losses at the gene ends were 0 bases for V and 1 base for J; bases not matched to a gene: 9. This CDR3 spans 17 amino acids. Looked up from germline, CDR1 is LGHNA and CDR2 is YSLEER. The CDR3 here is CASSQDKVRGQSYEQYF. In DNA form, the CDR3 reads TGCGCCAGCAGCCAAGATAAAGTTCGGGGACAGTCCTACGAGCAGTACTTC.

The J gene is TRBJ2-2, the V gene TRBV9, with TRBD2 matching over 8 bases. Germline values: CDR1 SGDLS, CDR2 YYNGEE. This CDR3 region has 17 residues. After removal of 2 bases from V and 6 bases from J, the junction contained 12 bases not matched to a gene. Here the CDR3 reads CASSVLGSGRGSGELFF. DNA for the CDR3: TGTGCCAGCAGCGTTTTGGGAAGCGGGAGAGGGTCCGGGGAGCTGTTTTTT.

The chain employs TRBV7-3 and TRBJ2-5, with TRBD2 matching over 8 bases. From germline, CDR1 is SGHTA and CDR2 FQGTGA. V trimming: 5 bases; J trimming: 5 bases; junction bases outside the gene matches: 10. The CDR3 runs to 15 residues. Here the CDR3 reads CASSPGGTRRETQYF. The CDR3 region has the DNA TGTGCCAGCAGCCCCGGGGGGACTAGGCGGGAGACCCAGTACTTC.

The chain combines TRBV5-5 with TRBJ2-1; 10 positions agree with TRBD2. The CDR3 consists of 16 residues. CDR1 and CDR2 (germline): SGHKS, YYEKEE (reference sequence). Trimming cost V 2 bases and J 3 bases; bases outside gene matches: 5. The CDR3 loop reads CASSFYTSGNYNEQFF. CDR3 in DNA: TGTGCCAGCAGCTTCTATACTAGCGGGAACTACAATGAGCAGTTCTTC.

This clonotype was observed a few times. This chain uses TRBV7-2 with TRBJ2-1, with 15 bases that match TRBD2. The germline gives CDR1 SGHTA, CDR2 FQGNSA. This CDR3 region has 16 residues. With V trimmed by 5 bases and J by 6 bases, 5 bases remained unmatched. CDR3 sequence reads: CASSPGGLAGGNEQFF. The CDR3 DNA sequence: TGTGCCAGCAGCCCGGGGGGACTAGCGGGAGGCAATGAGCAGTTCTTC.

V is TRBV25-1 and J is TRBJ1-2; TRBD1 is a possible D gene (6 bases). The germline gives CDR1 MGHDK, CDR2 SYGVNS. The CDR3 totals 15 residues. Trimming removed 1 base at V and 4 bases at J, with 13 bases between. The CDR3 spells CASSELGGQAYGYTF. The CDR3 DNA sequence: TGTGCCAGCAGTGAATTGGGGGGGCAGGCCTATGGCTACACCTTC.

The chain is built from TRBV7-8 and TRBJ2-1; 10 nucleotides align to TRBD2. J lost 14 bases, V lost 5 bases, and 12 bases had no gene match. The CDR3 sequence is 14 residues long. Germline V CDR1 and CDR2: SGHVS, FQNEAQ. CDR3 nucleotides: TGTGCCAGCAGCAAAAAGCGGGAGGGCCGGTCGGAGTTCTTC. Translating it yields CASSKKREGRSEFF.

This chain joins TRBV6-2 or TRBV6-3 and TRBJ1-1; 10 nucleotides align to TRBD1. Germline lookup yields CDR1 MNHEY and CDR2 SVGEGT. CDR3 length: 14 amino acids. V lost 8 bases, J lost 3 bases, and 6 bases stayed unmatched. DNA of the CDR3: TGTGCCAGCTGCCCGGGACAGGGGTACACTGAAGCTTTCTTT. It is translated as CASCPGQGYTEAFF.

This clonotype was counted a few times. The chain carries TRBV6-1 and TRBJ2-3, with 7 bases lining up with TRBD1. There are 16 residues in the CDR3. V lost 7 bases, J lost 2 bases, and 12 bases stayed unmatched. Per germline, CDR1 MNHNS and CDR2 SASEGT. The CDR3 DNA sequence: TGTGCCAGCACCCAAGGGCCCGGACAGGTCACAGATACGCAGTATTTT. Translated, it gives CASTQGPGQVTDTQYF.

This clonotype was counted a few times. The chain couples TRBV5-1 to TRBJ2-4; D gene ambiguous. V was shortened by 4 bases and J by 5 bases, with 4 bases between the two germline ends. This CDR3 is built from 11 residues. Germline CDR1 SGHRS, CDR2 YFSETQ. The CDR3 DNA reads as TGCGCCAGCAGCCTCGAAAACATTCAGTACTTC. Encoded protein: CASSLENIQYF.

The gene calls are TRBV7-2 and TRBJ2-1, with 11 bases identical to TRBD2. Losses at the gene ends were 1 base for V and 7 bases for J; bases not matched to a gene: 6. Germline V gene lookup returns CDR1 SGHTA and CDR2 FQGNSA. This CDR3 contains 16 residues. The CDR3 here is CASSLVVAGGRNEQFF. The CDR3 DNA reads TGTGCCAGCAGCTTAGTAGTAGCGGGAGGGAGGAATGAGCAGTTCTTC.

Here the CDR3 DNA reads TGTGCCAGCTCACCAATCCGGGACAGGTACAATGAGCAGTTCTTC. This gives the protein CASSPIRDRYNEQFF. V gene TRBV18 combines with J gene TRBJ2-1; TRBD1 aligns across 8 bases. V was clipped by 2 bases and J by 4 bases; unmatched bases: 4. Germline-derived CDR1 and CDR2 are KGHSH and LQKENI. The CDR3 runs to 15 residues. Drawing the rest from reference TRBV18 and TRBJ2-1, the complete variable domain is NAGVMQNPRHLVRRRGQEARLRCSPMKGHSHVYWYRQLPEEGLKFMVYLQKENIIDESGMPKERFSAEFPKEGPSILRIQQVVRGDSAAYFCASSPIRDRYNEQFFGPGTRLTVL.

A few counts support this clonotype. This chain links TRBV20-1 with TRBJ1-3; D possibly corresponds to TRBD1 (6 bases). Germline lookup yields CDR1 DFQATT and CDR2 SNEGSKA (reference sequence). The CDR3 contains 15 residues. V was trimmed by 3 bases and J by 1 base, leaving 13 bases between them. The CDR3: CSASFLGGSGNTIYF. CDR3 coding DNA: TGCAGTGCTAGTTTCCTAGGGGGGTCTGGAAACACCATATATTTT.

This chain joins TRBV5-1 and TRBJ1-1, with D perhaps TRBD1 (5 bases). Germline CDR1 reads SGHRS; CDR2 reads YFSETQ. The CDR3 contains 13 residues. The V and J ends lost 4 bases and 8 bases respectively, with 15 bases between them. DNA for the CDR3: TGCGCCAGCAGCCCGGGACTAGGTGGAGAAGCTTTCTTT. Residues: CASSPGLGGEAFF.

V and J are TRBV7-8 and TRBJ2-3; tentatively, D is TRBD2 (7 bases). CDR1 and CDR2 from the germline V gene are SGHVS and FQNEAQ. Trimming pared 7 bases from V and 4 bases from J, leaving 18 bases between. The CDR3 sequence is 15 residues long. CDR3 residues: CASTVGGGSPDTQYF. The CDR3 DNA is TGTGCCAGCACCGTGGGAGGGGGAAGTCCAGATACGCAGTATTTT.

Here the CDR3 DNA reads TGTGCCAGCCGAATTCCCCAAGCTAATGGTGAGCAGTTCTTC. This translates into CASRIPQANGEQFF. The J gene is TRBJ2-1, the V gene TRBV28; D is uncertain. The CDR3 has 14 residues. Per germline, CDR1 MDHEN and CDR2 SYDVKM. The V end was cut by 8 bases, the J end by 9 bases, with 20 bases between.

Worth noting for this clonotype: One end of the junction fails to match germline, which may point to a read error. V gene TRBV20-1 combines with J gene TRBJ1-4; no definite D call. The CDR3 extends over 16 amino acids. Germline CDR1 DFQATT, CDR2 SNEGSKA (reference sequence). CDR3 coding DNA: TGCTGTGCTAGAGATTCTAACAAAGGGATCGGCGAAAAACTGTTTTTT. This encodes CCARDSNKGIGEKLFF.

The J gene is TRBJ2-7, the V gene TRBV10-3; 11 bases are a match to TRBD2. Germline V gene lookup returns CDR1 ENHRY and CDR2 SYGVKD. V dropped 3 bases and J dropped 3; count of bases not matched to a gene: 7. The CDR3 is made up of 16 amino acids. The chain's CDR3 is CAISEGSSGRIYEQYF. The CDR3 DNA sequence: TGTGCCATCAGTGAAGGTTCTAGCGGGAGGATCTACGAGCAGTACTTC.

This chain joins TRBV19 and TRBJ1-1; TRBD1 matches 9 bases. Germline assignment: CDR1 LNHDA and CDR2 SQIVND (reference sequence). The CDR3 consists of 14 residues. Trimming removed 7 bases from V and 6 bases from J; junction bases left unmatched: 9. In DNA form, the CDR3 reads TGTGCCAGTAAGGAACAGGGGGCCTACGCTGAAGCTTTCTTT. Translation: CASKEQGAYAEAFF.

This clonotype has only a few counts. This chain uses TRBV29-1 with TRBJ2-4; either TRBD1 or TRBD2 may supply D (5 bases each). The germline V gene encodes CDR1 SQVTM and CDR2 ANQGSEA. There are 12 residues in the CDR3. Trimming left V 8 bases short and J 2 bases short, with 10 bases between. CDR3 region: CSFQGPKNIQYF. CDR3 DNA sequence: TGCAGCTTTCAGGGACCCAAAAACATTCAGTACTTC. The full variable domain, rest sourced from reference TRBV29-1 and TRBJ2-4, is SAVISQKPSRDICQRGTSLTIQCQVDSQVTMMFWYRQQPGQSLTLIATANQGSEATYESGFVIDKFPISRPNLTFSTLTVSNMSPEDSSIYLCSFQGPKNIQYFGAGTRLSVL.

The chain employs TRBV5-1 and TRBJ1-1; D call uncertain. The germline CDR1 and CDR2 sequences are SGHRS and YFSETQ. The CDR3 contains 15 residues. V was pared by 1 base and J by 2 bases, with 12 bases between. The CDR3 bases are TGCGCCAGCAGCTTGTGGACCGGTCCTAACACTGAAGCTTTCTTT. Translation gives CASSLWTGPNTEAFF.